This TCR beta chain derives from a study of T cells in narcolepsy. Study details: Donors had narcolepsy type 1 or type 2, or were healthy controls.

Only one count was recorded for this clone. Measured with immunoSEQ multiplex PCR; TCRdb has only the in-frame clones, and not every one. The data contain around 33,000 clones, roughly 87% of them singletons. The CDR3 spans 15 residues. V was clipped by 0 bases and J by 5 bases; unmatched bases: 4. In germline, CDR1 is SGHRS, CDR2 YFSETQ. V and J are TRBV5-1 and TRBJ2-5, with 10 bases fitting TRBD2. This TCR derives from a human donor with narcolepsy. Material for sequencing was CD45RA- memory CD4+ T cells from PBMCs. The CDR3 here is CASSLVAGGAETQYF. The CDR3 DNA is TGCGCCAGCAGCTTGGTAGCGGGGGGCGCCGAGACCCAGTACTTC.